Listed below are T cell receptor beta chains from one sample, sequenced in a study of cytomegalovirus exposure and HLA in healthy donors. The repertoire was sequenced with immunoSEQ multiplex PCR; TCRdb's copy has only in-frame clones and lacks some. The sample holds 250,000 to 300,000 clones, 65% to 90% seen once. The specimen sequenced was PBMCs. The receptors come from a woman aged 18-35 years in good health and CMV-seronegative. Each CDR3 is given with its conserved first and last residue. A D gene is named only where the DNA matches it firmly.

v_call: TRBV29-1
j_call: TRBJ2-1
d_call: TRBD2
cdr3_aa: CSVTSGGSYNEQFF

v_call: TRBV4-3
j_call: TRBJ2-1
d_call: NA
cdr3_aa: CASSQDRRGYNEQFF

v_call: TRBV7-8
j_call: TRBJ2-1
d_call: TRBD2
cdr3_aa: CASSSSGGHNEQFF

v_call: TRBV27
j_call: TRBJ2-7
d_call: TRBD1
cdr3_aa: CASSPGQGAYEQYF

v_call: TRBV10-1
j_call: TRBJ2-7
d_call: NA
cdr3_aa: CASSDQTDYYEQYF

v_call: TRBV30
j_call: TRBJ1-2
d_call: NA
cdr3_aa: CAWSQNYGYTF

v_call: TRBV18
j_call: TRBJ2-7
d_call: TRBD1
cdr3_aa: CASSPGQGRDEQYF

v_call: TRBV30
j_call: TRBJ1-2
d_call: NA
cdr3_aa: CASDRTRGNYGYTF

v_call: TRBV6-6
j_call: TRBJ2-1
d_call: TRBD1
cdr3_aa: CASIRGQGSYNEQFF

v_call: TRBV5-1
j_call: TRBJ2-7
d_call: TRBD1
cdr3_aa: CASSLVFGTGSYEQYF

v_call: TRBV5-1
j_call: TRBJ2-7
d_call: TRBD1
cdr3_aa: CASSLGDRGYEQYF

v_call: TRBV4-1
j_call: TRBJ2-3
d_call: NA
cdr3_aa: CASISLFLRTVMPDTQYF

v_call: TRBV7-2
j_call: TRBJ1-4
d_call: TRBD1
cdr3_aa: CASSTGATNEKLFF

v_call: TRBV19
j_call: TRBJ1-5
d_call: TRBD1
cdr3_aa: CASILQGAEGQPQHF

v_call: TRBV9
j_call: TRBJ1-4
d_call: NA
cdr3_aa: CASSVEMGLLNEKLFF